This entry lists 21 T cell receptor beta chains sequenced from one sample in a study of blood T cell repertoires in COVID-19. Clones were read by immunoSEQ multiplex PCR, and TCRdb kept only the in-frame ones, dropping some. Among 130,000 to 150,000 clones, 75% to 85% were seen once, and the ten largest hold more than 4%. The sample comprised peripheral blood. The receptors were sampled from a woman aged 45-65 years with acute or convalescent COVID-19.

V is TRBV19 and J is TRBJ1-1; 9 nucleotides line up with TRBD1. Germline CDR1 and CDR2: LNHDA and SQIVND (reference sequence). V shed 6 bases and J 6 bases; nucleotides not matched to a gene: 8. The CDR3 length is 14 residues. The CDR3: CASRKRDREAEAFF. CDR3 in DNA: TGTGCCAGTAGGAAGCGGGACAGGGAGGCTGAAGCTTTCTTT.

The DNA of the CDR3 is TGTGCCAGCAGCTTAGGACAGAAACTGAGCACAGATACGCAGTATTTT. Residues: CASSLGQKLSTDTQYF. The chain uses TRBV5-4 and TRBJ2-3, with D possibly being TRBD1 (6 bases). This CDR3 is built from 16 residues. V was shortened by 2 bases and J by 0 bases, with 13 bases between the two germline ends. The germline V gene encodes CDR1 SGHNT and CDR2 YYREEE (reference sequence).

This CDR3 is CATKDTDQETQYF. In DNA, the CDR3 is TGTGCCACAAAGGACACGGACCAAGAGACCCAGTACTTC. This chain connects TRBV6-1 to TRBJ2-5, with D possibly TRBD1 on 5 matching bases. Germline V gene sequence: CDR1 MNHNS, CDR2 SASEGT. This CDR3 spans 13 amino acids. V lost 10 bases to trimming and J lost 0 bases, with 12 bases between them.

V and J are TRBV5-5 and TRBJ2-5; TRBD1 matches 8 bases. With V trimmed by 6 bases and J by 2 bases, 6 bases remained unmatched. Germline CDR1 SGHKS, CDR2 YYEKEE (reference sequence). The CDR3 has 14 amino acids. The CDR3 region is CASTWDRPQETQYF. DNA for the CDR3: TGTGCCAGCACCTGGGACAGGCCTCAAGAGACCCAGTACTTC.

CDR3 nucleotide sequence: TGCGCCAGCAGCTTGGATACAGTGAACACTGAAGCTTTCTTT. Translating gives CASSLDTVNTEAFF. The chain links TRBV5-1 to TRBJ1-1; D is ambiguous. V lost 0 bases and J 0 bases, leaving 6 bases between the germline ends. Germline CDR1 SGHRS, CDR2 YFSETQ. There are 14 residues in the CDR3.

This clone has more than one count but fewer than ten. The same CDR3 also results from other DNA sequences found in this sample. The chain joins TRBV27 to TRBJ2-5; 11 bases map to TRBD1. The CDR3 is 12 residues long. Germline V gives CDR1 MNHEY, CDR2 SMNVEV (reference sequence). Trimming removed 9 bases from V and 6 bases from J; junction bases left unmatched: 3. The CDR3 DNA reads as TGTGCCAGTGGGACAGGGGGAAAGACCCAGTACTTC. Residues: CASGTGGKTQYF.

This clone was picked up a small number of times. The chain couples TRBV5-6 to TRBJ2-1, with 7 bases identical to TRBD2. Germline assignment: CDR1 SGHDT and CDR2 YYEEEE. CDR3 size: 16 residues. V shed 0 bases and J 2 bases; nucleotides not matched to a gene: 5. DNA for the CDR3: TGTGCCAGCAGCTTGGTACGCCTAGCGGCCTACAATGAGCAGTTCTTC. It is translated as CASSLVRLAAYNEQFF.

The V call is TRBV7-9, the J call TRBJ1-5, with 7 bases lining up with TRBD1. Per the germline V gene, CDR1 is SEHNR and CDR2 is FQNEAQ (reference sequence). CDR3 length: 16 residues. V was pared by 1 base and J by 3 bases, with 6 bases of the junction left unmatched. The CDR3 DNA reads as TGTGCCAGCAGCTTAGGGACAGGAGGTACCAATCAGCCCCAGCATTTT. Translating gives CASSLGTGGTNQPQHF.

The chain employs TRBV5-1 and TRBJ2-7; no reliable D call. Per germline, CDR1 SGHRS and CDR2 YFSETQ. Trimming pared 0 bases from V and 3 bases from J, leaving 10 bases between. The CDR3 covers 14 residues. CDR3 sequence: CASSLDITYYEQYF. In DNA, the CDR3 is TGCGCCAGCAGCTTGGATATTACTTACTACGAGCAGTACTTC.

The sample holds a few counts of this clone. This chain links TRBV7-2 with TRBJ1-3; the D is unclear. Trimming stripped 1 base from V and 0 bases from J, with 10 bases between. The CDR3 totals 16 residues. CDR1 is SGHTA and CDR2 is FQGNSA in the germline V gene. This chain's CDR3 is CASSLVPAGSGNTIYF. As DNA, the CDR3 is TGTGCCAGCAGCTTAGTCCCGGCAGGCTCTGGAAACACCATATATTTT.

This chain joins TRBV10-3 and TRBJ2-1; 7 bases agree with TRBD1. Per the germline V gene, CDR1 is ENHRY and CDR2 is SYGVKD. Trimming cost V 4 bases and J 2 bases; bases outside gene matches: 8. There are 16 residues in the CDR3. The CDR3 sequence is CAISGSIQGAYNEQFF. Written as DNA, the CDR3 is TGTGCCATCAGTGGTTCCATCCAGGGGGCCTACAATGAGCAGTTCTTC.

Concerning this clone itself: This could be a read error, since a much larger clone is one nucleotide away. V and J are TRBV6-5 and TRBJ1-1; the D gene is possibly TRBD1 (5 bases). V gave up 4 bases and J gave up 4 bases, with 7 bases separating them. The CDR3 covers 12 residues. Germline assignment: CDR1 MNHEY and CDR2 SVGAGI. Written as DNA, the CDR3 is TGTGCCAGCAGTTTCGGGGGCACTGAAGCTTTCTTT. This gives the protein CASSFGGTEAFF.

The rearrangement joins TRBV6-1 to TRBJ1-2; D gene unclear. CDR1 and CDR2 (germline): MNHNS, SASEGT. This CDR3 comprises 11 residues. The V end was cut by 3 bases, the J end by 4 bases, with 3 bases between. This chain's CDR3 is CASSDSYGYTF. In DNA, the CDR3 is TGTGCCAGCAGTGATAGCTATGGCTACACCTTC.

The chain employs TRBV5-1 and TRBJ2-7; possibly TRBD1 for D (5 bases). Between the trimmed V and J ends, which lost 4 bases and 2 bases, there was a span of 16 bases. The CDR3 runs to 15 residues. Germline CDR1 SGHRS, CDR2 YFSETQ. CDR3 sequence (DNA): TGCGCCAGCAGCCCCACAGGACACAACACCTACGAGCAGTACTTC. Translation gives CASSPTGHNTYEQYF.

The chain uses TRBV14 and TRBJ2-7, with D hard to call. CDR3 size: 13 residues. The V end was cut by 0 bases, the J end by 3 bases, with 6 bases between. Per the germline V gene, CDR1 is SGHDN and CDR2 is FVKESK. CDR3 in amino acids: CASSQEENYEQYF. Here the CDR3 DNA reads TGTGCCAGCAGCCAAGAAGAGAACTACGAGCAGTACTTC.

The chain uses TRBV6-5 and TRBJ1-2; 9 bases map to TRBD1. Losses at the gene ends were 7 bases for V and 0 bases for J; bases not matched to a gene: 6. This CDR3 is 15 amino acids long. In germline, CDR1 is MNHEY, CDR2 SVGAGI. The CDR3 DNA reads TGTGCCAGCAAGGCCGGGACAGGGCCTAACTATGGCTACACCTTC. It specifies CASKAGTGPNYGYTF.

This chain connects TRBV19 to TRBJ1-1; perhaps TRBD1 as D (5 bases). The length of the CDR3 is 11 residues. The ends were cut back, 6 bases at V and 7 bases at J, with 9 bases in the middle. The V gene's germline CDR1 is LNHDA and CDR2 SQIVND (reference sequence). The CDR3 loop reads CASRTGLEAFF. The CDR3 nucleotides are TGTGCCAGTAGGACGGGACTTGAAGCTTTCTTT.

The gene calls are TRBV5-4 and TRBJ1-4; 8 bases map to TRBD1. The junction had 5 bases not matched to a gene; V was cut back by 4 bases and J by 6 bases. CDR3 length equals 14 residues. CDR1 is SGHNT, CDR2 YYREEE, per germline (reference sequence). CDR3 nucleotides: TGTGCCAGCAGCCAGGGACAGGAATATGAAAAACTGTTTTTT. Translating it yields CASSQGQEYEKLFF.

The rearrangement joins TRBV5-1 to TRBJ2-1; possibly TRBD1 for D (5 bases). V was shortened by 2 bases and J by 5 bases, with 8 bases between the two germline ends. The CDR3 consists of 13 residues. Germline V gene lookup returns CDR1 SGHRS and CDR2 YFSETQ. The CDR3 DNA reads as TGCGCCAGCAGCTTCGGCAGGGACAATGAGCAGTTCTTC. This translates into CASSFGRDNEQFF.

The chain carries TRBV7-3 and TRBJ2-1, with 9 nucleotides matching TRBD2. The V segment lost 5 bases and the J segment 6 bases; nucleotides outside the gene matches: 5. Germline V lookup: CDR1 SGHTA, CDR2 FQGTGA. The CDR3 length is 14 residues. This CDR3 reads CASSPAGGPNEQFF. The CDR3 DNA reads TGTGCCAGCAGCCCTGCGGGGGGGCCCAATGAGCAGTTCTTC.

This clone occurred many times. The rearrangement links TRBV5-1 to TRBJ2-1, with D tentatively TRBD1 (6 bases). CDR1 SGHRS and CDR2 YFSETQ come from the germline V gene. V was cut by 0 bases and J by 9 bases, with 13 bases left in between. This CDR3 spans 14 amino acids. The CDR3 loop is CASSLGVTGIEQFF. The CDR3 coding sequence is TGCGCCAGCAGCTTGGGGGTTACAGGGATTGAGCAGTTCTTC.